A selection of T cell receptor beta chains follows, all from one sample in a study of blood T cell repertoires in COVID-19. Assay used: immunoSEQ multiplex PCR; TCRdb lists only in-frame clones, some missing. The table includes some 56,000 clones, 82% detected once. Sequenced input: peripheral blood. The origin of the receptors is a man older than 75 with COVID-19, enrolled during active disease. Both conserved end residues are part of each CDR3.

CDR3	V	J
CASSYRGQYNEQFF	TRBV6-6	TRBJ2-1
CAWSVQGFGNTIYF	TRBV30	TRBJ1-3
CASSPRDTMNTEAFF	TRBV7-9	TRBJ1-1
CASSRTGKGTEAFF	TRBV9	TRBJ1-1
CATSDLSRGGPDTQYF	TRBV24-1	TRBJ2-3
CASSYRETTNEKLFF	TRBV6-5	TRBJ1-4
CASSLLTGEQFF	TRBV11-3	TRBJ2-1
CATSRDLRGRGTGELFF	TRBV15	TRBJ2-2
CASATPPETQYF	TRBV6-5	TRBJ2-5
CASSERQGADTEAFF	TRBV7-9	TRBJ1-1
CASSGTRQETQYF	TRBV19	TRBJ2-5
CATSRAPRGGEQFF	TRBV15	TRBJ2-1
CASSLGQGAGNTIYF	TRBV11-2	TRBJ1-3
CASSLSTGNSYGYTF	TRBV7-9	TRBJ1-2
CASSQRSSSNEQFF	TRBV13	TRBJ2-1
CAVLRGSTDTQYF	TRBV7-9	TRBJ2-3
CASSQPNPRVPNGRGTQETQYF	TRBV23-1	TRBJ2-5
CATSDPSGQGTDTQYF	TRBV24-1	TRBJ2-3
CAISERLVSGNEQFF	TRBV10-3	TRBJ2-1
CASSLGQGRGETQYF	TRBV14	TRBJ2-5
CASCRDSGANVLTF	TRBV5-5	TRBJ2-6
CASSLDGRGDSPLHF	TRBV7-9	TRBJ1-6
CASRIPDTGELFF	TRBV7-2	TRBJ2-2
CASSRQGYSGYTF	TRBV5-4	TRBJ1-2
CASSSARGGYTF	TRBV28	TRBJ1-2
CASSQGNDFSYNEQFF	TRBV4-2	TRBJ2-1
CAIRAGLNTGELFF	TRBV10-3	TRBJ2-2
CASSILSGGSNQPQHF	TRBV19	TRBJ1-5
CASSPQGGLSGANVLTF	TRBV7-2	TRBJ2-6
CASSLVVAGDYEQFF	TRBV5-1	TRBJ2-1
CASSPGESSYNEQFF	TRBV23-1	TRBJ2-1
CASSIGTGVTEAFF	TRBV19	TRBJ1-1
CSASGLASTDTQYF	TRBV20-1	TRBJ2-3
CATNLGTASTDTQYF	TRBV15	TRBJ2-3
CASSPLDRDRRIAKNIQYF	TRBV6-2/TRBV6-3	TRBJ2-4
CASSPSMAGEKLFF	TRBV18	TRBJ1-4
CASSEAFVQGYGYTF	TRBV6-1	TRBJ1-2
CASTGGNYGYTF	TRBV10-3	TRBJ1-2
CASSLQPSQQNNEQFF	TRBV5-1	TRBJ2-1
CASSVEAGLNTEAFF	TRBV9	TRBJ1-1
CASSISGTGSQPQHF	TRBV5-4	TRBJ1-5
CASSRQGESLHF	TRBV6-6	TRBJ1-6
CASSLGLAGAGEQFF	TRBV7-2	TRBJ2-1
CASSQEGGAGNEQFF	TRBV4-3	TRBJ2-1
CASSVEGRGQTYEQYF	TRBV9	TRBJ2-7
CASSRRDMNEKLFF	TRBV11-3	TRBJ1-4
CASSLRDSNLANYGYTF	TRBV7-9	TRBJ1-2
CASSVDLLGSYGYTF	TRBV9	TRBJ1-2
CASSPQVGDTEAFF	TRBV9	TRBJ1-1
CASSLRQTYSNQPQHF	TRBV19	TRBJ1-5
CASSYGYMNTEAFF	TRBV27	TRBJ1-1
CASTEGGGTDTQYF	TRBV25-1	TRBJ2-3
CASTESPRRGNQPQHF	TRBV28	TRBJ1-5
CASSQELASSTGELFF	TRBV4-3	TRBJ2-2
CASSPMGAGDTDTQYF	TRBV7-2	TRBJ2-3
CASSLAGLAVTDTQYF	TRBV11-2	TRBJ2-3
CASSEGQGYNGYTF	TRBV10-2	TRBJ1-2